This TCR beta chain was sequenced during a study of OX40 agonist ivuxolimab in advanced cancers. Study observations and caveats: Certain nonresponding patients likewise had low normalized T-cell clonal expansion. Among patients with partial responses at 0.1-3.0 mg/kg, clonal expansion was among the lowest.

This CDR3 spans 20 amino acids. Germline-derived CDR1 and CDR2 are PRHDT and FYEKMQ (reference sequence). Unmatched junction bases numbered 21, after V lost 5 bases and J lost 2 bases. As to this clone: The antigen is unknown.

The repertoire was sequenced with immunoSEQ multiplex PCR; TCRdb's copy has only in-frame clones and lacks some. Of about 40,000 clones listed, approximately 85% are singletons. This rearrangement joins TRBV13 to TRBJ2-5, with 9 nucleotides matching TRBD2. Here the sequenced sample was CD4+ or CD8+ T cells sorted from blood, taken in a trial of the OX40 agonist ivuxolimab. The source is an adult with an advanced solid tumor such as melanoma, head and neck, liver or kidney cancer. Here the CDR3 DNA reads TGTGCCAGCAGCCAAGTAGCGGGAGATCGGGAAGATTTTGTACAAGAGACCCAGTACTTC. Its protein product is CASSQVAGDREDFVQETQYF. The complete variable domain, with remaining parts taken from reference TRBV13 and TRBJ2-5, reads AAGVIQSPRHLIKEKRETATLKCYPIPRHDTVYWYQQGPGQDPQFLISFYEKMQSDKGSIPDRFSAQQFSDYHSELNMSSLELGDSALYFCASSQVAGDREDFVQETQYFGPGTRLLVL.